This T cell receptor (beta chain) was found in a study of lymphopenia after photon versus proton radiotherapy. Overall study findings and caveats: Post-nadir TCR diversity decline inversely tracked overall survival among those who died. Photon-treated patients lost naive T cells and TCR diversity; proton-treated stayed stable.

The CDR3 has 14 amino acids. Germline CDR1 is MNHEY and CDR2 is SMNVEV (reference sequence). Trimming cost V 1 base and J 4 bases, with 10 bases left between them. As concerns this clone: As yet, its antigen is unknown.

The data were produced by immunoSEQ multiplex PCR, yet TCRdb's version contains in-frame clones alone and is incomplete. The sample consists of roughly 30,000 clones, around 94% of them appearing once. The chain links TRBV27 to TRBJ1-1; the D is unclear. This receptor was taken from a woman in her forties or fifties with cholangiocarcinoma. Sequences were derived from peripheral blood, sampled from a patient treated with photon-based radiotherapy. CDR3 DNA: TGTGCCAGCAGTTTATTCCAATGGTCCACTGAAGCTTTCTTT. Translating it yields CASSLFQWSTEAFF.